This entry features one TCR beta chain sequence. Its antigen is unidentified. The sample belongs to a study of STAT5B mutations in CD4+ large granular lymphocyte leukemia. Using immunoSEQ multiplex PCR, the repertoire was profiled, and TCRdb retains in-frame clones only, with some absent. The sample includes 25,000 to 30,000 clones, 65% to 80% of them seen just once. Notes on the study in general: Main leukemic clonotypes were patient-specific, but 20% to 25% appeared at low frequency elsewhere.

This CDR3 is built from 14 residues. The germline V gene has CDR1 SGHRS and CDR2 YFSETQ. Deletions cut 5 bases from V and 4 bases from J, with 10 bases between. The source is a human donor in good health. Source material: CD4+ T cells from blood buffy coats. The J gene is TRBJ2-6, the V gene TRBV5-1; maybe TRBD1 (6 bases). The CDR3 sequence is CASRTGTGANVLTF. The DNA of the CDR3 is TGCGCCAGCAGGACAGGCACAGGGGCCAACGTCCTGACTTTC.